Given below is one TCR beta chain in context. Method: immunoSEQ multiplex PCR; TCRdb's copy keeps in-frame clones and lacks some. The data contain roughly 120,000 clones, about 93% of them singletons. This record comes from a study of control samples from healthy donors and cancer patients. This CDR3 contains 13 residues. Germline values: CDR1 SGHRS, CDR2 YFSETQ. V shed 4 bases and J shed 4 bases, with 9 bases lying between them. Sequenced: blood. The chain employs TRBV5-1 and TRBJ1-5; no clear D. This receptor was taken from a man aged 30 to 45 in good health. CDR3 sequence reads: CASSPGRNQPQHF. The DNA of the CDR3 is TGCGCCAGCAGCCCCGGACGGAATCAGCCCCAGCATTTT.